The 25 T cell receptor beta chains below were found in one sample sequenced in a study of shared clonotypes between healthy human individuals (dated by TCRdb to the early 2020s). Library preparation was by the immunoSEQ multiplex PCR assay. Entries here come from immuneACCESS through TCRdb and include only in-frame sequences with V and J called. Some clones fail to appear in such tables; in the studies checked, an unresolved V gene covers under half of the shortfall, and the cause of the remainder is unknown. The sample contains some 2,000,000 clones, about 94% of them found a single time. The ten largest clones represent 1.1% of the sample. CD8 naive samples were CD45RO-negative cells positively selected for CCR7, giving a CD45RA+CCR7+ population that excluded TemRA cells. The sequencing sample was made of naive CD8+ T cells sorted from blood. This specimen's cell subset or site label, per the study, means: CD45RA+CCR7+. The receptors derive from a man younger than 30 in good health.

The CDR3 DNA reads as TGTGCCAGCAGCTTTACGGGAACGTTAGGCTACACCTTC. Translation gives CASSFTGTLGYTF. The genes are TRBV5-4 and TRBJ1-2; D is undetermined. The CDR3 is made up of 13 amino acids. Per germline, CDR1 SGHNT and CDR2 YYREEE (reference sequence). V lost 2 bases to trimming and J lost 8 bases, with 13 bases between them.

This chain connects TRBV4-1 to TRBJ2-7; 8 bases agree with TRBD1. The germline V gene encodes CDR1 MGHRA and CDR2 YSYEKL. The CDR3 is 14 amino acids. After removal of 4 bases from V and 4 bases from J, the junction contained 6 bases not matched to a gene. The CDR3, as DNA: TGCGCCAGCAGCCTCAAGGACAGGGCATACGAGCAGTACTTC. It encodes CASSLKDRAYEQYF.

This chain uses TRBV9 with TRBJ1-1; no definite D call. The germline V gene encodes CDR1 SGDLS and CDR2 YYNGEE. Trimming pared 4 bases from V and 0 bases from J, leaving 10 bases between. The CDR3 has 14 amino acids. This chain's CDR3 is CASSPWGMNTEAFF. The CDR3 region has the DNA TGTGCCAGCAGCCCTTGGGGTATGAACACTGAAGCTTTCTTT.

CDR3 sequence (DNA): TGTGCCAGCAGTCCGACGGCACAGGGACTCTATGGCTACACCTTC. Translating gives CASSPTAQGLYGYTF. The chain recombines TRBV7-9 with TRBJ1-2, with D tentatively TRBD1 (6 bases). Germline V gene lookup returns CDR1 SEHNR and CDR2 FQNEAQ (reference sequence). Trimming removed 6 bases from V and 4 bases from J, with 18 bases in between. The CDR3 covers 15 residues.

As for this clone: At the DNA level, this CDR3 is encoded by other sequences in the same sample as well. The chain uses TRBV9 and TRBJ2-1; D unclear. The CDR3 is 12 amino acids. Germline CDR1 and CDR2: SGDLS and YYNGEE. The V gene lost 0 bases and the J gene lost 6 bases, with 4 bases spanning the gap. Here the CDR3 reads CASSVEGNEQFF. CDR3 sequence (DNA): TGTGCCAGCAGCGTAGAGGGCAATGAGCAGTTCTTC. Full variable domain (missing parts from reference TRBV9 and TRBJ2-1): DSGVTQTPKHLITATGQRVTLRCSPRSGDLSVYWYQQSLDQGLQFLIQYYNGEERAKGNILERFSAQQFPDLHSELNLSSLELGDSALYFCASSVEGNEQFFGPGTRLTVL.

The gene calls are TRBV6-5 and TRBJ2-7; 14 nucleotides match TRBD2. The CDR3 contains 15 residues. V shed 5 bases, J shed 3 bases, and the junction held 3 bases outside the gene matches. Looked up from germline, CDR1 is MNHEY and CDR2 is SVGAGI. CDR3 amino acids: CASSPGTSGGYEQYF. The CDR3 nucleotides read TGTGCCAGCAGTCCCGGGACTAGCGGGGGCTACGAGCAGTACTTC.

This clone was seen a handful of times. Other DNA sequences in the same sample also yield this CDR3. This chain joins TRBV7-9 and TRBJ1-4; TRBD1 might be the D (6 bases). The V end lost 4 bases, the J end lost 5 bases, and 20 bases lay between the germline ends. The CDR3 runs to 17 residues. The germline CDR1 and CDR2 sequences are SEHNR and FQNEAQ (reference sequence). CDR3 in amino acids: CASSSLGDRPLNEKLFF. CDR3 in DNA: TGTGCCAGCAGCTCTCTCGGAGACAGGCCCCTAAATGAAAAACTGTTTTTT.

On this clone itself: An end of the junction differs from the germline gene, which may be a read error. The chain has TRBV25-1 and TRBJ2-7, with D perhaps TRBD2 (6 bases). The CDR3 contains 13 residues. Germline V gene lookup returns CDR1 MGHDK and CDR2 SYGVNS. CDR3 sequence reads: CANSGQGGYEQYF. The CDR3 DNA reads TGTGCCAACAGTGGTCAGGGAGGCTACGAGCAGTACTTC.

CDR3: CASKDTTGDNSYEQYF. The CDR3 coding sequence is TGTGCCAGCAAAGACACAACAGGGGACAACTCCTACGAGCAGTACTTC. V is TRBV11-2 and J is TRBJ2-7; 7 bases match TRBD1. The CDR3 is made up of 16 amino acids. Germline values: CDR1 SGHAT, CDR2 FQNNGV. V dropped 7 bases and J dropped 0; count of bases not matched to a gene: 12.

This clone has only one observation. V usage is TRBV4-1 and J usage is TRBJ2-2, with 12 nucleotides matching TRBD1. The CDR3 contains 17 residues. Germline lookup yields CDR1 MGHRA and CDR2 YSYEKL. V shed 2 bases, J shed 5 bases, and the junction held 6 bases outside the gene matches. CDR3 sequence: CASSQLPGQGATGELFF. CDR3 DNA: TGCGCCAGCAGCCAACTCCCGGGACAGGGGGCTACCGGGGAGCTGTTTTTT.

The chain's CDR3 is CASSIQGNEQFF. The DNA for the CDR3 is TGTGCCAGCAGTATTCAGGGCAATGAGCAGTTCTTC. This chain connects TRBV27 to TRBJ2-1, with D possibly being TRBD1 (5 bases). Trimming took 5 bases from V and 6 from J, leaving 8 bases between them. This CDR3 has 12 amino acids. Germline V gene sequence: CDR1 MNHEY, CDR2 SMNVEV (reference sequence).

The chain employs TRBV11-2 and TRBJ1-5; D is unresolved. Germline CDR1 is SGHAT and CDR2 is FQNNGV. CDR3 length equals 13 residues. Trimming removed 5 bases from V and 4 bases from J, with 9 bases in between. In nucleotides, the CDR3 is TGTGCCAGCAGCCCCGCGAGAAATCAGCCCCAGCATTTT. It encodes CASSPARNQPQHF.

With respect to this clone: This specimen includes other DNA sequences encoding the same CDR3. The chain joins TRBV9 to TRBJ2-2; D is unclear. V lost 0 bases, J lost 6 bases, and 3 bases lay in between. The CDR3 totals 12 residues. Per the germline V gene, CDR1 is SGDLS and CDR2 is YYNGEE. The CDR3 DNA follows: TGTGCCAGCAGCGTAGTATCCGGGGAGCTGTTTTTT. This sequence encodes CASSVVSGELFF.

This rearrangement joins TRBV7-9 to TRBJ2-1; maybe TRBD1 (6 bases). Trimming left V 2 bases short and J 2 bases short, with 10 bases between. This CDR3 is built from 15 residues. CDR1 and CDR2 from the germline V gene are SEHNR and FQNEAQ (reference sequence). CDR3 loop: CASSLSTGTYNEQFF. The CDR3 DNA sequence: TGTGCCAGCAGCTTATCGACAGGTACCTACAATGAGCAGTTCTTC.

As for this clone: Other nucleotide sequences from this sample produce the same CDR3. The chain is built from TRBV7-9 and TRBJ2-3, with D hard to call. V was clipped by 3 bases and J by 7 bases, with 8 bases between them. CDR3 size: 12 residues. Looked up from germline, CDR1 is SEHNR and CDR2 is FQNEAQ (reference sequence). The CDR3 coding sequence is TGTGCCAGCAGCTTGGGGTCTAATACGCAGTATTTT. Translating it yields CASSLGSNTQYF.

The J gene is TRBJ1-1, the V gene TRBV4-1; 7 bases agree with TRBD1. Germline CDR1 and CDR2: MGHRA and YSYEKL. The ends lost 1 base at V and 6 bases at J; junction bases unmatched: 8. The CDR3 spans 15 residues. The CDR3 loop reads CASSQVTGVRPEAFF. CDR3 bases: TGCGCCAGCAGCCAAGTAACAGGGGTGCGCCCTGAAGCTTTCTTT.

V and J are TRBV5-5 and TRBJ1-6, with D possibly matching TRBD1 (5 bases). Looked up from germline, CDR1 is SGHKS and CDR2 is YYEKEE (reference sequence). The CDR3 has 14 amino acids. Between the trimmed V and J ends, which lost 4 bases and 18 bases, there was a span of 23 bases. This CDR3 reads CASSAGDSPSVAHF. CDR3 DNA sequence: TGTGCCAGCAGCGCGGGTGACAGTCCTAGCGTCGCCCACTTT.

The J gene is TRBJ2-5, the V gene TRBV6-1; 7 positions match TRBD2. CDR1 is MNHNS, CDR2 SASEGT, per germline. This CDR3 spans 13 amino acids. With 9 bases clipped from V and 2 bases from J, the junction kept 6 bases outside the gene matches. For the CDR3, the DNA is TGTGCCAGTAGAATAGCGGGTCAAGAGACCCAGTACTTC. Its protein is CASRIAGQETQYF.

DNA for the CDR3: TGTGCCTGGAAGAGGGCTAACTCCTACGAGCAGTACTTC. It translates to CAWKRANSYEQYF. The J gene is TRBJ2-7, the V gene TRBV30; the D gene is possibly TRBD2 (5 bases). The germline V gene encodes CDR1 GTSNPN and CDR2 SVGIG (reference sequence). This CDR3 region has 13 residues. V dropped 4 bases and J dropped 0 bases, with 10 bases sitting between them.

The CDR3 DNA follows: TGTGCCAGCAGCCCGCCTAGGACAGGGGATGGAGAGCAGTACTTC. Protein sequence: CASSPPRTGDGEQYF. V and J are TRBV7-9 and TRBJ2-7; 9 positions agree with TRBD1. V dropped 5 bases and J dropped 7; count of bases not matched to a gene: 12. The germline gives CDR1 SEHNR, CDR2 FQNEAQ (reference sequence). This CDR3 spans 15 amino acids.

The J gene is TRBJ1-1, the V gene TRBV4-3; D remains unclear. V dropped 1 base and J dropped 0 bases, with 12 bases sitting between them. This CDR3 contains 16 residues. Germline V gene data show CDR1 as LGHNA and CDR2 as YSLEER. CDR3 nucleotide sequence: TGCGCCAGCAGCCAAGTAGTGGGAGGAATGAACACTGAAGCTTTCTTT. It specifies CASSQVVGGMNTEAFF.

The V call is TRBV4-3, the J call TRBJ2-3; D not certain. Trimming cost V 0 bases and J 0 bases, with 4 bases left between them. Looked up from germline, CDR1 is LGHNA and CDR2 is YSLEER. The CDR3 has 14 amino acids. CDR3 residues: CASSQEQSTDTQYF. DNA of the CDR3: TGCGCCAGCAGCCAAGAACAGAGCACAGATACGCAGTATTTT.

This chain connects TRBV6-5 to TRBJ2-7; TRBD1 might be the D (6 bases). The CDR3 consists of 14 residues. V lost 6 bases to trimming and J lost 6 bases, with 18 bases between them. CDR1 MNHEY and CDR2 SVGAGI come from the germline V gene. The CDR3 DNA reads TGTGCCAGCAGCGCACAGCCGGAAGGGGGCGAGCAGTACTTC. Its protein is CASSAQPEGGEQYF.

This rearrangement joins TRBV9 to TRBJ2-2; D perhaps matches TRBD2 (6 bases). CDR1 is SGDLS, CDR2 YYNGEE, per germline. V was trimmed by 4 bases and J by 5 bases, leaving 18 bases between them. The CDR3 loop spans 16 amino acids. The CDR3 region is CASSRGNGEETGELFF. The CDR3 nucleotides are TGTGCCAGCAGCCGGGGGAACGGTGAGGAGACCGGGGAGCTGTTTTTT.

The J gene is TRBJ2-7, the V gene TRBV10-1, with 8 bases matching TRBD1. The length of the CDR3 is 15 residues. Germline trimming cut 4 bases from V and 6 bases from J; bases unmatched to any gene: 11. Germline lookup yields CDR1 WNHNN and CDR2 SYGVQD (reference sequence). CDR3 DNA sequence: TGCGCCAGCAGTGGGACCGGGACAGGTGGCACCGAGCAGTACTTC. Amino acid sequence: CASSGTGTGGTEQYF.